This T cell receptor (beta chain) was identified during a study of beta chain features in type 1 diabetes. The study's findings and limits: Shorter TCRB CDR3s, moderately but significantly so, marked every one of the four CD4+ subsets in Type 1 diabetes patients.

The sequenced template was cDNA made from the entire isolated RNA. TCRdb keeps only in-frame clones here, not all; method: immunoSEQ multiplex PCR. This table has around 600,000 clones, over 10% appearing once. This CDR3 has 13 residues. V lost 6 bases, J lost 7 bases, and 10 bases stayed unmatched. Germline CDR1 reads SQVTM; CDR2 reads ANQGSEA. On this clone itself: Its antigen is unknown.

CD45RO/CCR7/CD25/CD127/CD95/CD27 sorting isolated CD4+ naive, central memory, regulatory and stem cell-like memory cells. Purity exceeded 95% in all sorted populations. This TCR came from a young man with type 1 diabetes. The V call is TRBV29-1, the J call TRBJ1-2; 8 bases are shared with TRBD1. The source material was naive CD4+ T cells from blood. The CDR3 here is CSVDTGQGAGYTF. DNA for the CDR3: TGCAGCGTCGATACCGGACAGGGCGCTGGCTACACCTTC. Complete variable domain (other parts from reference TRBV29-1 and TRBJ1-2): SAVISQKPSRDICQRGTSLTIQCQVDSQVTMMFWYRQQPGQSLTLIATANQGSEATYESGFVIDKFPISRPNLTFSTLTVSNMSPEDSSIYLCSVDTGQGAGYTFGSGTRLTVV.